Below, 12 T cell receptor beta chains from the same sample are listed, as sequenced in a study of T cell repertoires in cytomegalovirus infection. MiXCR was run by TCRdb on the reads, yielding one entry per CDR3 protein. Among around 530,000 distinct CDR3 sequences, less than 30% were seen once, and the ten largest hold less than 15%. The sequencing sample was made of PBMCs. The receptors here all came from a human donor in good health (CMV status not recorded). Some clones in this sample may be carry-over from other donors' samples.

This clonotype was observed a few times. CDR3 nucleotide sequence: TGCGCCAGCAGTGTTTTCTTGGAGACCCAGTACTTC. Translating it yields CASSVFLETQYF. The V call is TRBV10-2, the J call TRBJ2-5, with D unclear. The CDR3 is made up of 12 amino acids. The V end lost 4 bases, the J end lost 5 bases, and 8 bases lay between the germline ends. The germline gives CDR1 WSHSY, CDR2 SAAADI.

This clonotype was recorded a few times. The rearrangement uses TRBV7-2 and TRBJ2-1; the D gene could be TRBD1 or TRBD2 (5 bases each). This CDR3 is 14 amino acids long. V lost 6 bases, J lost 0 bases, and 9 bases lay in between. Germline V gives CDR1 SGHTA, CDR2 FQGNSA. CDR3 sequence (DNA): TGTGCCAGCAGTTGGGGGACCTCCTACAATGAGCAGTTCTTC. Encoded protein: CASSWGTSYNEQFF.

This clonotype was counted only a few times. The chain has TRBV10-3 and TRBJ2-5; D possibly corresponds to TRBD1 (5 bases). V shed 4 bases and J shed 3 bases, with 12 bases lying between them. Germline V gene lookup returns CDR1 ENHRY and CDR2 SYGVKD. The CDR3 loop spans 14 amino acids. The CDR3 nucleotides read TGTGCCATCAGTGTTTCAGGGTCGGAAGAGACCCAGTACTTC. Encoded protein: CAISVSGSEETQYF.

This chain's CDR3 is CASSLTTVNTEAFF. CDR3 sequence (DNA): TGTGCCAGCAGTCTAACTACAGTGAACACTGAAGCTTTCTTT. V and J are TRBV6-6 and TRBJ1-1, with unresolved D. This CDR3 has 14 amino acids. The V end was cut by 5 bases, the J end by 0 bases, with 10 bases between. Germline-derived CDR1 and CDR2 are MNHNY and SVGAGI (reference sequence).

V and J are TRBV7-4 and TRBJ2-7; TRBD2 agrees at 11 bases. This CDR3 is built from 16 residues. In germline, CDR1 is SGHVT, CDR2 SQSDAQ. V trimming: 5 bases; J trimming: 1 base; junction bases outside the gene matches: 7. The CDR3 bases are TGTGCCAGCAGCCCCGGACTAGCGGGCATTTCCTACGAGCAGTACTTC. Amino acid sequence: CASSPGLAGISYEQYF. Variable domain in full (rest from reference TRBV7-4 and TRBJ2-7): GAGVSQSPRYKVAKRGRDVALRCDSISGHVTLYWYRQTLGQGSEVLTYSQSDAQRDKSGRPSGRFSAERPERSVSTLKIQRTEQGDSAVYLCASSPGLAGISYEQYFGPGTRLTVT.

The genes are TRBV20-1 and TRBJ1-2, with 8 bases aligning to TRBD1. The CDR3 has 16 residues. J gave up 4 bases and V 1 base, and 11 bases lay outside the gene matches. Looked up from germline, CDR1 is DFQATT and CDR2 is SNEGSKA (reference sequence). Here the CDR3 reads CSARATLTGEAYGYTF. The CDR3 region has the DNA TGCAGTGCTAGAGCAACCCTGACAGGGGAAGCCTATGGCTACACCTTC.

The chain employs TRBV27 and TRBJ2-1, with D perhaps given as TRBD1 or TRBD2 (5 bases each). This CDR3 region has 15 residues. Germline CDR1 and CDR2: MNHEY and SMNVEV (reference sequence). Trimming took 8 bases from V and 5 from J, leaving 19 bases between them. In DNA, the CDR3 is TGTGCCAGCGTTGGGGGTAGTGGAACCCACAATGAGCAGTTCTTC. Protein sequence: CASVGGSGTHNEQFF.

The rearrangement joins TRBV5-1 to TRBJ2-1; TRBD2 aligns across 9 bases. The CDR3 totals 14 residues. Germline V CDR1 and CDR2: SGHRS, YFSETQ. Trimming removed 5 bases from V and 5 bases from J; junction bases left unmatched: 5. In nucleotides, the CDR3 is TGCGCCAGCAGAACGGCGGGAGGGGACAATGAGCAGTTCTTC. Amino acids: CASRTAGGDNEQFF.

The table lists this clonotype with a few counts. V gene TRBV7-9 combines with J gene TRBJ1-2; 7 bases agree with TRBD1. Trimming took 4 bases from V and 8 from J; bases not matched to a gene: 10. Germline V gene data show CDR1 as SEHNR and CDR2 as FQNEAQ (reference sequence). The CDR3 has 14 amino acids. This CDR3 is CASSYLDRPEGYTF. CDR3 sequence (DNA): TGTGCCAGCAGCTATCTGGACAGGCCCGAGGGCTACACCTTC.

This clonotype occurred a few times. V and J are TRBV5-1 and TRBJ2-2; TRBD2 agrees at 8 bases. V lost 10 bases, J lost 3 bases, and 11 bases stayed unmatched. Germline CDR1 and CDR2: SGHRS and YFSETQ. The CDR3 extends over 15 amino acids. CDR3 sequence reads: CARPLGGRYTGELFF. The CDR3 region has the DNA TGCGCCCGCCCCCTGGGCGGGAGGTACACCGGGGAGCTGTTTTTT.

This clonotype has a handful of counts. The gene calls are TRBV12-3 or TRBV12-4 and TRBJ2-1, with 15 bases matching TRBD2. The trim removed 5 bases at V and 8 bases at J, leaving 4 bases unmatched. This CDR3 comprises 15 residues. In DNA, the CDR3 is TGTGCCAGCAGTGGTGGACTAGCGGGAGGGGATGAGCAGTTCTTC. It is translated as CASSGGLAGGDEQFF.

The chain links TRBV4-3 to TRBJ2-6, with a possible D match to TRBD1 (6 bases). Germline V gene lookup returns CDR1 LGHNA and CDR2 YSLEER. This CDR3 region has 18 residues. Trimming left V 0 bases short and J 0 bases short, with 12 bases between. The CDR3 here is CASSQDWLRGSGANVLTF. The CDR3 DNA follows: TGCGCCAGCAGCCAAGATTGGCTCAGGGGCTCTGGGGCCAACGTCCTGACTTTC.